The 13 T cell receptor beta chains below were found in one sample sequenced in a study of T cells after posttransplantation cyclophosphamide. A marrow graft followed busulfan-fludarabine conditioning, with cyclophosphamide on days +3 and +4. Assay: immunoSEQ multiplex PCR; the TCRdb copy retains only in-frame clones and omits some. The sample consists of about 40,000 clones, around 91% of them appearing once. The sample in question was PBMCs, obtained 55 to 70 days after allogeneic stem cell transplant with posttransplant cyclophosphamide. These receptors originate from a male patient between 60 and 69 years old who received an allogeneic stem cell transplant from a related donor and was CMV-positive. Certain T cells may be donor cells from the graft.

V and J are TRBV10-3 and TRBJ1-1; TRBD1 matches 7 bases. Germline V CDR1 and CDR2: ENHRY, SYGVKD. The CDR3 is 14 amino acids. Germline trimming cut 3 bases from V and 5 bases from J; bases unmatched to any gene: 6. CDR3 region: CAISDQQGFTEAFF. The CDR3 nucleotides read TGTGCCATCAGTGATCAACAGGGGTTTACTGAAGCTTTCTTT.

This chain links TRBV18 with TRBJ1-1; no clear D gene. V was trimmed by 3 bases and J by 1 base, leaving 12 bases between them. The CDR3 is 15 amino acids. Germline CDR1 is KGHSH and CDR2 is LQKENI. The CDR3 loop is CASSPYGRGNTEAFF. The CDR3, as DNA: TGTGCCAGCTCACCCTACGGGCGGGGGAACACTGAAGCTTTCTTT.

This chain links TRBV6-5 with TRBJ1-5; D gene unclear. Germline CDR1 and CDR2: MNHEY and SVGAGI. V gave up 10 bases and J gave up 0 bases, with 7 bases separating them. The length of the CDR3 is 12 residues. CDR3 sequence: CATSDSNQPQHF. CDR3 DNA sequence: TGTGCCACCTCAGATAGCAATCAGCCCCAGCATTTT.

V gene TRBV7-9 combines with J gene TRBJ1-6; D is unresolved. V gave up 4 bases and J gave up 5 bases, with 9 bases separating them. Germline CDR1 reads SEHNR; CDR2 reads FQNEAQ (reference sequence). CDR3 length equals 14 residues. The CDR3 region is CASSSTRDNSPLHF. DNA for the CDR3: TGTGCCAGCAGCTCGACTAGGGATAATTCACCCCTCCACTTT.

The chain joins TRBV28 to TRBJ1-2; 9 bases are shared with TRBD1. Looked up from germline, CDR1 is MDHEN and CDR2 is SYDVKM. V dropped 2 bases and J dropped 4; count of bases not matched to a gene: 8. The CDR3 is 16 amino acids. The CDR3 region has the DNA TGTGCCAGCAGTTTAATAGTATCGGGACAGGGCTATGGCTACACCTTC. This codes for CASSLIVSGQGYGYTF.

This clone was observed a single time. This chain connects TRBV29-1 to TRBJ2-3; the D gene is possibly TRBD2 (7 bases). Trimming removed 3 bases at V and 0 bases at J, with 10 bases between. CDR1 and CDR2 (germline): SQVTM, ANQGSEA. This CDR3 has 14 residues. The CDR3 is CSVEGGGSTDTQYF. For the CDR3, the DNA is TGCAGCGTTGAGGGAGGGGGGAGCACAGATACGCAGTATTTT.

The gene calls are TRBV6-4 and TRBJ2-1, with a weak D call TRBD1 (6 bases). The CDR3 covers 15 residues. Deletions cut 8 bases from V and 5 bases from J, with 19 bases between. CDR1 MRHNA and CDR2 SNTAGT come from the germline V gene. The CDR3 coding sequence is TGTGCCAGCTGGGGGCCGGTCGAAGGGGACAATGAGCAGTTCTTC. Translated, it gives CASWGPVEGDNEQFF.

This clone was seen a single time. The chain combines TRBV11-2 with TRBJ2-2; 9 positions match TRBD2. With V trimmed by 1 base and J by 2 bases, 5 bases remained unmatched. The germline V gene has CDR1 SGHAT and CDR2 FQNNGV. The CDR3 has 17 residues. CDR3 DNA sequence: TGTGCCAGCAGCTTAGGGCCGGGACTAGCCAACACCGGGGAGCTGTTTTTT. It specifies CASSLGPGLANTGELFF.

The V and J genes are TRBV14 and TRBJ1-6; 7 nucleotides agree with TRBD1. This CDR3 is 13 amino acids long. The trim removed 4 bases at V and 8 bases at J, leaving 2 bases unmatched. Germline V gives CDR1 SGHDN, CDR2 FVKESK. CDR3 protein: CASSRDRDSPLHF. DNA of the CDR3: TGTGCCAGCAGCCGAGACAGGGATTCACCCCTCCACTTT.

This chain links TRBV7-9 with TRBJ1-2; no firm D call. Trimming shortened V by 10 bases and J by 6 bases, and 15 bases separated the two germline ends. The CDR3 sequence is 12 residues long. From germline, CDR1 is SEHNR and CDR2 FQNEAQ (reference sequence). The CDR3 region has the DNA TGTGCCACCAAACGGGGTCCAGATGGCTACACCTTC. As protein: CATKRGPDGYTF.

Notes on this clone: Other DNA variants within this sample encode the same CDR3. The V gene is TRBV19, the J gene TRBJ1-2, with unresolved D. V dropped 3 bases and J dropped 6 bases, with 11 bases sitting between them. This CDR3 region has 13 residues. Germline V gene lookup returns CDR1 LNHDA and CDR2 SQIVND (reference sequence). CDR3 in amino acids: CASSIPRADGYTF. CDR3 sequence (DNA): TGTGCCAGTAGTATTCCGAGGGCGGATGGCTACACCTTC.

CDR3 nucleotides: TGTGCCAGCAGCCCCGTTGGGGGGGAAGCCATATATTTT. Protein product: CASSPVGGEAIYF. The chain has TRBV13 and TRBJ1-3; maybe TRBD1 (5 bases). Trimming shortened V by 5 bases and J by 11 bases, and 16 bases separated the two germline ends. Per germline, CDR1 PRHDT and CDR2 FYEKMQ (reference sequence). This CDR3 region has 13 residues.

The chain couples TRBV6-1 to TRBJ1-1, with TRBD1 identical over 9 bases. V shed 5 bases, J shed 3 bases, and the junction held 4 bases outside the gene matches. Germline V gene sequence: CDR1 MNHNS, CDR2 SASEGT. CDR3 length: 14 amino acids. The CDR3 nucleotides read TGTGCCAGCAGTATGACAGGGGGATACACTGAAGCTTTCTTT. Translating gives CASSMTGGYTEAFF.